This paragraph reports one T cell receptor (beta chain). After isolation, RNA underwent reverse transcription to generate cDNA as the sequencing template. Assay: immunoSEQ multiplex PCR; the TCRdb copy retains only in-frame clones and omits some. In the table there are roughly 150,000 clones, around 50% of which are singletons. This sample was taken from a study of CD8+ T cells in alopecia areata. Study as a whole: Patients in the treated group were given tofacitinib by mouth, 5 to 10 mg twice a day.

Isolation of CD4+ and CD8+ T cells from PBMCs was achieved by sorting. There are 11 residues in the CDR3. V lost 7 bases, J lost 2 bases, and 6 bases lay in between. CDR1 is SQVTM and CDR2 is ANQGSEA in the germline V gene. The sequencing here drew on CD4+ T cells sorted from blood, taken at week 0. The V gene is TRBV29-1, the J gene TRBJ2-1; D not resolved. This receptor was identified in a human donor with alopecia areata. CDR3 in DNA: TGCAGCGGGACGACCTACAATGAGCAGTTCTTC. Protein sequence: CSGTTYNEQFF.